The 5 T cell receptor beta chains below were found in one sample sequenced in a study of blood T cell repertoires in COVID-19. Data came from immunoSEQ multiplex PCR; TCRdb stores just in-frame clones and leaves some out. Among over 350,000 clones listed, about 88% were seen once. The sample taken for sequencing was PBMCs or T cells enriched from blood (not recorded which). All receptors come from a woman aged 18 to 35 who had recovered from COVID-19.

This clone was found once. The chain employs TRBV5-1 and TRBJ2-2, with D unresolved. Germline V gene lookup returns CDR1 SGHRS and CDR2 YFSETQ. V dropped 0 bases and J dropped 0 bases, with 6 bases sitting between them. CDR3 length equals 15 residues. The CDR3 DNA reads as TGCGCCAGCAGCTTGGACAGCACGAACACCGGGGAGCTGTTTTTT. This sequence encodes CASSLDSTNTGELFF.

The rearrangement links TRBV10-1 to TRBJ2-3, with a possible D match to TRBD1 (6 bases). V lost 4 bases and J lost 4, with 9 bases in between. CDR1 is WNHNN, CDR2 SYGVQD, per germline (reference sequence). This CDR3 has 13 residues. The CDR3 DNA follows: TGCGCCAGCAGTGCCAGGGGAGCAGATACGCAGTATTTT. Translated, it gives CASSARGADTQYF.

J is TRBJ1-6 and V is TRBV5-8; no clear D gene. Trimming took 2 bases from V and 0 from J, leaving 6 bases between them. The CDR3 spans 15 residues. Per germline, CDR1 SGHTS and CDR2 YDEGEE. CDR3 coding DNA: TGTGCCAGCAGCTTCGGGGACTCCTATAATTCACCCCTCCACTTT. Translated, it gives CASSFGDSYNSPLHF.

The chain combines TRBV19 with TRBJ2-3; D is undetermined. Germline V gene sequence: CDR1 LNHDA, CDR2 SQIVND (reference sequence). CDR3 length: 14 residues. V was clipped by 7 bases and J by 3 bases, with 14 bases between them. CDR3 nucleotide sequence: TGTGCCAGTACCCAAATGGCAGGAACAGATACGCAGTATTTT. Protein: CASTQMAGTDTQYF.

The chain recombines TRBV7-3 with TRBJ2-7; 13 nucleotides match TRBD2. The CDR3 is 14 residues long. V lost 5 bases, J lost 7 bases, and 5 bases stayed unmatched. Germline lookup yields CDR1 SGHTA and CDR2 FQGTGA. The CDR3 coding sequence is TGTGCCAGCAGCCCGGGACTAGCGGGGAGAGAGCAGTACTTC. Protein sequence: CASSPGLAGREQYF.